Reported below is one TCR beta chain. The sample belongs to a study of blood T cell repertoires in COVID-19. Study-wide background: Acute and convalescent COVID-19 specimens originated in the United States, Italy and Spain.

This CDR3 comprises 13 residues. V was pared by 8 bases and J by 0 bases, with 9 bases between. Germline CDR1 SGHAT, CDR2 FQNNGV. In the authors' workflow: Amplification from reference gene primers served as the basis for estimated nucleated cell counts. Method: immunoSEQ multiplex PCR; TCRdb's copy keeps in-frame clones and lacks some. That table is the source of V, J and clone size, and D and trimming were worked out from the DNA. The table includes 70,000 to 95,000 clones, 85% to 95% detected once. V usage is TRBV11-2 and J usage is TRBJ2-3, with D tentatively TRBD1 (5 bases). The sample was peripheral blood. The clonotype originates from a woman aged 55 to 70 with active COVID-19. This CDR3 reads CASQGPSTDTQYF. CDR3 DNA: TGTGCCAGCCAGGGCCCCAGCACAGATACGCAGTATTTT.